This T cell receptor (beta chain) comes out of a study of blood T cell repertoires in COVID-19. Study information: Material from acute and convalescent COVID-19 was sourced from the United States, Italy and Spain. The analysed material was cDNA or gDNA that came from T cells, B-cell-depleted T cells, or PBMCs.

This CDR3 comprises 21 residues. With 5 bases clipped from V and 0 bases from J, the junction kept 20 bases outside the gene matches. Germline V lookup: CDR1 WNHNN, CDR2 SYGVQD (reference sequence). In the original processing: Amplification with reference gene primers provided the estimates of nucleated cell counts. The protocol was immunoSEQ multiplex PCR, while the TCRdb copy is restricted to in-frame clones and leaves out a portion. The DNA was the basis for D and trimming; V, J and clone size are from that table. The repertoire includes some 160,000 clones, 80% to 90% of them detected once, and under 3.5% sits in the top ten. Enrolment of Seattle patients took place during active infection, and they were followed longitudinally.

Input material: peripheral blood. This rearrangement joins TRBV10-1 to TRBJ2-3, with 10 bases fitting TRBD1. The source is a woman older than 75 with COVID-19, enrolled during active disease. CDR3 sequence: CASSPTGGASPSSSSTDTQYF. In DNA form, the CDR3 reads TGCGCCAGCAGTCCGACAGGGGGCGCGTCCCCCTCCTCCTCTAGCACAGATACGCAGTATTTT.